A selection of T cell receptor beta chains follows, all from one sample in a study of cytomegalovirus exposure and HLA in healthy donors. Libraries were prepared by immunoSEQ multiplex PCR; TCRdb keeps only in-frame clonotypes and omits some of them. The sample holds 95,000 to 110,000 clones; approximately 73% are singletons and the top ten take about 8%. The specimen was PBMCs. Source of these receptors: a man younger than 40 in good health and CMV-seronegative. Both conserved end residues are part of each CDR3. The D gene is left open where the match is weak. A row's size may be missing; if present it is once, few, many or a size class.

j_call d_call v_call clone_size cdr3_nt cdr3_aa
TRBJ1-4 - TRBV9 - TGTGCCAGCAGCGTAGTTGAGGATAGTAATGAAAAACTGTTTTTT CASSVVEDSNEKLFF
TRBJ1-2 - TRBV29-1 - TGCAGCGTTGCAGGGGCTAACTATGGCTACACCTTC CSVAGANYGYTF
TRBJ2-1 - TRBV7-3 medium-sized TGTGCCAGCAGCTTTTTTCGCGGTAATGAGCAGTTCTTC CASSFFRGNEQFF
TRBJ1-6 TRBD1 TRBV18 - TGTGCCAGCTCACCTCAGACAGGGGATAATTCACCCCTCCACTTT CASSPQTGDNSPLHF
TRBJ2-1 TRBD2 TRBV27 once TGTGCCAGCAGTCCCCGGACTAGCGGGAGGGGGGAATACAATGAGCAGTTCTTC CASSPRTSGRGEYNEQFF
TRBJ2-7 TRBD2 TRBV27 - TGTGCCAGCAGTTCACCTAGCGGGAGGGCCGTCTACGAGCAGTACTTC CASSSPSGRAVYEQYF
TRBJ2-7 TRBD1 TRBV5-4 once TGTGCCAGCAGCTTGGGGGACAGGGGCCACGAGCAGTACTTC CASSLGDRGHEQYF
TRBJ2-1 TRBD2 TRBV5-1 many TGCGCCAGCAGCTTCTGGACTAGCGGCGGATACAATGAGCAGTTCTTC CASSFWTSGGYNEQFF
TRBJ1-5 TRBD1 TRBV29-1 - TGCAGCGTCCCACCTAGGGACAGGGGGAATCAGCCCCAGCATTTT CSVPPRDRGNQPQHF
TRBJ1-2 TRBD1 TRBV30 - TGTGCCTGGAGTGTACGGGGGTCCGGGACAGGGGTGTCCGGCTACACCTTC CAWSVRGSGTGVSGYTF
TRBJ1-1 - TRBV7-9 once TGTGCCAGCAGCTTAGGGAGGTCTGAAGCTTTCTTT CASSLGRSEAFF
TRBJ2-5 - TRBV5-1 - TGCGCCAGCAGCCCGCTTGGCGAGACCCAGTACTTC CASSPLGETQYF
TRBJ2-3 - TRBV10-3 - TGTGCCATCAATCGGGATATCGGCACAGATACGCAGTATTTT CAINRDIGTDTQYF
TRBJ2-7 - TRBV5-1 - TGCGCCAGCAGCTTGGGGTCAAGTGGAGCCTACGAGCAGTACTTC CASSLGSSGAYEQYF